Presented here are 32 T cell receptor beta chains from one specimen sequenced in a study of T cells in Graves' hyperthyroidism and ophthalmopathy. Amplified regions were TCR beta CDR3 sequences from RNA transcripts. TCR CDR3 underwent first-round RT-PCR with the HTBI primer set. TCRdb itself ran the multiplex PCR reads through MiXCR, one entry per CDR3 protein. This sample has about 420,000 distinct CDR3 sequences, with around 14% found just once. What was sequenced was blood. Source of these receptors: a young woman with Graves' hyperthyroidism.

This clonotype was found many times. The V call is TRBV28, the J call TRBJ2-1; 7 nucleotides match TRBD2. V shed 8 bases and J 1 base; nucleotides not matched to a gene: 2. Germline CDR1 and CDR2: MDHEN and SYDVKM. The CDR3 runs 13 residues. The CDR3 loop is CASGGGSYNEQFF. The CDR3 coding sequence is TGTGCCAGCGGGGGAGGGTCCTACAATGAGCAGTTCTTC.

The CDR3 sequence is CASSKRNRDTQYF. CDR3 nucleotides: TGCGCCAGCAGTAAAAGGAATAGAGATACGCAGTATTTT. This chain connects TRBV10-1 to TRBJ2-3, with unresolved D. The V and J ends lost 5 bases and 5 bases respectively, with 11 bases between them. The CDR3 consists of 13 residues. CDR1 and CDR2 from the germline V gene are WNHNN and SYGVQD (reference sequence).

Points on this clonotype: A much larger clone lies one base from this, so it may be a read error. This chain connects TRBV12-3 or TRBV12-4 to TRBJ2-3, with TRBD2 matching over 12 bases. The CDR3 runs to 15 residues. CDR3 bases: TGTGCCAGCAGCAAGACTAGCGGGAGAACAGATAGGCAGTATTTT. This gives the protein CASSKTSGRTDRQYF.

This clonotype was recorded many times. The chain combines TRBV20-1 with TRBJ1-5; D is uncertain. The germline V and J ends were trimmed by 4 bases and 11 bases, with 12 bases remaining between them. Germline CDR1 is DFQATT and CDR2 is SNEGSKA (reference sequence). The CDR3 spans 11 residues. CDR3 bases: TGCAGTGCTAAGGAAACAGTTTCCCAGCATTTT. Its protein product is CSAKETVSQHF.

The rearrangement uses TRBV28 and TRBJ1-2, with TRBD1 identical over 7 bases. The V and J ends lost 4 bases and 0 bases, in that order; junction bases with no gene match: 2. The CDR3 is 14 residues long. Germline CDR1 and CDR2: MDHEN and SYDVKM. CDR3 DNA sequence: TGTGCCAGCAGTTCTGGGACAGCTAACTATGGCTACACCTTC. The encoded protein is CASSSGTANYGYTF.

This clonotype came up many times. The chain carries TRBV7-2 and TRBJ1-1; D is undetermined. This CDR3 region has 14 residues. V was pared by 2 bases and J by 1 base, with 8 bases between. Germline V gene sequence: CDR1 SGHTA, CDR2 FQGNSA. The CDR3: CASSLTQTNTEAFF. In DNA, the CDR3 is TGTGCCAGCAGCTTAACTCAGACGAACACTGAAGCTTTCTTT.

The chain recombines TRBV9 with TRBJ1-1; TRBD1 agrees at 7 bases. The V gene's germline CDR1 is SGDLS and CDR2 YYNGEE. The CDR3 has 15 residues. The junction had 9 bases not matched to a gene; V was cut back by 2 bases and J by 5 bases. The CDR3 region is CASSVSTGVSTEAFF. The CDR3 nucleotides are TGTGCCAGCAGCGTTTCTACAGGGGTTAGTACTGAAGCTTTCTTT.

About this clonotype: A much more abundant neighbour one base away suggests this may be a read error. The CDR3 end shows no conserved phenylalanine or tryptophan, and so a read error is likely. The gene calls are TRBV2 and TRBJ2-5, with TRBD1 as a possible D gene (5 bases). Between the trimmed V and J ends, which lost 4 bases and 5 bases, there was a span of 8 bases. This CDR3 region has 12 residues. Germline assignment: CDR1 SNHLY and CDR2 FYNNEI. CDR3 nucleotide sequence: TGTGCCAGCAGTGGGACATCCGAGACCCAGTACCTC. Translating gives CASSGTSETQYL.

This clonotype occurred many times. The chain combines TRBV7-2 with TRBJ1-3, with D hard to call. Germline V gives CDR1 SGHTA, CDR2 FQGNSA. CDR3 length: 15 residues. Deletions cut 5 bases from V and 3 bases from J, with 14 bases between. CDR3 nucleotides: TGTGCCAGCAGCCCCCACTTCGGCTATGGAAACACCATATATTTT. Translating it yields CASSPHFGYGNTIYF.

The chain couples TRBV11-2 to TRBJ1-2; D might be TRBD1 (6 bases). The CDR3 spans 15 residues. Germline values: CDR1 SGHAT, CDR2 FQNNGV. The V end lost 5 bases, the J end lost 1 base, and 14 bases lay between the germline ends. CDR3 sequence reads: CASSRPRQVNYGYTF. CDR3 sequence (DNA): TGTGCCAGCAGCCGCCCGAGACAGGTTAACTATGGCTACACCTTC. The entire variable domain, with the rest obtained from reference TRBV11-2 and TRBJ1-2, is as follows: EAGVAQSPRYKIIEKRQSVAFWCNPISGHATLYWYQQILGQGPKLLIQFQNNGVVDDSQLPKDRFSAERLKGVDSTLKIQPAKLEDSAVYLCASSRPRQVNYGYTFGSGTRLTVV.

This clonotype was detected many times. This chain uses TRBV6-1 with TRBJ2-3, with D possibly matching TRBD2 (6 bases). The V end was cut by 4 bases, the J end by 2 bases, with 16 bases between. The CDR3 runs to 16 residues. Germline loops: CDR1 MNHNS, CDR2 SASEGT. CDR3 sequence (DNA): TGTGCCAGCAGTGTGGGAGGTCAGCCAGCCACAGATACGCAGTATTTT. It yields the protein CASSVGGQPATDTQYF.

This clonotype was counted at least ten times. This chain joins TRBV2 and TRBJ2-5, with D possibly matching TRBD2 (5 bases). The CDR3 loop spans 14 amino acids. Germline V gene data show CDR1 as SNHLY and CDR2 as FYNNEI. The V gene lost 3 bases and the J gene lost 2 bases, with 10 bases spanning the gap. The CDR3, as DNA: TGTGCCAGCAGTGACCAATCGGGGCAAGAGACCCAGTACTTC. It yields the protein CASSDQSGQETQYF. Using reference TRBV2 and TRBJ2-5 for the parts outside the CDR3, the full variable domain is EPEVTQTPSHQVTQMGQEVILRCVPISNHLYFYWYRQILGQKVEFLVSFYNNEISEKSEIFDDQFSVERPDGSNFTLKIRSTKLEDSAMYFCASSDQSGQETQYFGPGTRLLVL.

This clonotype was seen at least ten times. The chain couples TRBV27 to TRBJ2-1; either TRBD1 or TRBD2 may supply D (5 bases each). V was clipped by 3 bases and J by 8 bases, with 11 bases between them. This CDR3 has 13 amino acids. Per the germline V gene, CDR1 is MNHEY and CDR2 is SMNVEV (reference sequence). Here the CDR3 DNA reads TGTGCCAGCAGTTTGGGGGAACCCGATGAGCAGTTCTTC. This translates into CASSLGEPDEQFF.

This CDR3 reads CASSPRDRDTDTQYF. The CDR3, as DNA: TGCGCCAGCAGCCCCCGGGACAGAGACACAGATACGCAGTATTTT. The chain employs TRBV4-1 and TRBJ2-3; 7 bases are a match to TRBD1. Germline CDR1 MGHRA, CDR2 YSYEKL. There are 15 residues in the CDR3. V shed 4 bases and J 2 bases; nucleotides not matched to a gene: 6.

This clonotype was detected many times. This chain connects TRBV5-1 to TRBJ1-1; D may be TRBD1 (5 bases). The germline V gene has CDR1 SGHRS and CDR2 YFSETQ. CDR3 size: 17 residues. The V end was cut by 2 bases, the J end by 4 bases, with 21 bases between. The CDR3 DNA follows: TGCGCCAGCAGCTTCACCGGGACGGCCGTCGGCGGCACTGAAGCTTTCTTT. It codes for CASSFTGTAVGGTEAFF.

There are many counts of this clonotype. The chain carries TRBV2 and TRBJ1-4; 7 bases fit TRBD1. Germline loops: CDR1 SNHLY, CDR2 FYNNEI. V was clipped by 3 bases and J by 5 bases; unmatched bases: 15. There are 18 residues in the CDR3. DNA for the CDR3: TGTGCCAGCAGTGAGGACAGGATTGCAAGAGAAGCAAATGAAAAACTGTTTTTT. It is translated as CASSEDRIAREANEKLFF.

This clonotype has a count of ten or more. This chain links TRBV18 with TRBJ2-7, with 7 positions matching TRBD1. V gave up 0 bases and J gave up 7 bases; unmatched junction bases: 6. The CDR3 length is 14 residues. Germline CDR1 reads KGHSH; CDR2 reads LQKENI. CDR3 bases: TGTGCCAGCTCACCACCAGTGCCACAGGGGGAGCAGTACTTC. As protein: CASSPPVPQGEQYF.

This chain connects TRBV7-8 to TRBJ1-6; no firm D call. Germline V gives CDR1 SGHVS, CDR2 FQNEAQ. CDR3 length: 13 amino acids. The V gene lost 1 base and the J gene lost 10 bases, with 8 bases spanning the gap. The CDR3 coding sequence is TGTGCCAGCAGCTTAGTCAAAGGGTCACCCCTCCACTTT. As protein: CASSLVKGSPLHF.

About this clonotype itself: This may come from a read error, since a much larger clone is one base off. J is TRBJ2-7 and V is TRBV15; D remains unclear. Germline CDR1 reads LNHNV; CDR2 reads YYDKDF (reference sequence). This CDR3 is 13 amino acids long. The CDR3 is CATGRDIAYEQYF. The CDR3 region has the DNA TGTGCCACCGGCAGAGATATCGCCTACGAGCAGTACTTC.

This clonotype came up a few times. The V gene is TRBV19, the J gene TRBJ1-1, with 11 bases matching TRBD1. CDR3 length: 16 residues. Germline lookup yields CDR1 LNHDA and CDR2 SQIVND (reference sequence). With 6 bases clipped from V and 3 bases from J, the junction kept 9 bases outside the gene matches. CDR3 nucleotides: TGTGCCAGTAGACCGGGACAGGGGGTTTGGGACACTGAAGCTTTCTTT. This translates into CASRPGQGVWDTEAFF.

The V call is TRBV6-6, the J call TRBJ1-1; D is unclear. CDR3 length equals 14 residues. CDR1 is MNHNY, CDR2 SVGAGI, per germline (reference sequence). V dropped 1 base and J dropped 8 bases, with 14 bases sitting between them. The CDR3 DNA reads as TGTGCCAGCAGTTACTACTCGACACAAGCCGAAGCTTTCTTT. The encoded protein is CASSYYSTQAEAFF.

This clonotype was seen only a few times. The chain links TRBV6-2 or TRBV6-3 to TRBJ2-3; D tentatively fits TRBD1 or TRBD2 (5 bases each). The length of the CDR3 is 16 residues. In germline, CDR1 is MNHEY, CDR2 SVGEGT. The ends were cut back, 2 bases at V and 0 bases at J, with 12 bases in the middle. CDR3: CASSYGTGPSTDTQYF. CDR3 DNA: TGTGCCAGCAGTTACGGTACGGGACCAAGCACAGATACGCAGTATTTT.

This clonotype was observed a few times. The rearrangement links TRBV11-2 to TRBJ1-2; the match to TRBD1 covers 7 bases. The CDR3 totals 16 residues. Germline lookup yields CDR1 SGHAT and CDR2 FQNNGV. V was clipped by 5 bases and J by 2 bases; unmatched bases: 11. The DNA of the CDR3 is TGTGCCAGCAGCCCCGGGGACAGCGTTCAAAACTATGGCTACACCTTC. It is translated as CASSPGDSVQNYGYTF.

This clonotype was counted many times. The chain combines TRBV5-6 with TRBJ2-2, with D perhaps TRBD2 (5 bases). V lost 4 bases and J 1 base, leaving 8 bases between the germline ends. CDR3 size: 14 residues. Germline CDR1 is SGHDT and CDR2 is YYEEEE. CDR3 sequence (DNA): TGTGCCAGCAGCCGGGAAGTGAACACCGGGGAGCTGTTTTTT. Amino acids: CASSREVNTGELFF. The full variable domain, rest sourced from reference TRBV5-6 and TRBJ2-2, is DAGVTQSPTHLIKTRGQQVTLRCSPKSGHDTVSWYQQALGQGPQFIFQYYEEEERQRGNFPDRFSGHQFPNYSSELNVNALLLGDSALYLCASSREVNTGELFFGEGSRLTVL.

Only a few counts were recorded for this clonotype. CDR3 sequence: CASSDFTGVSTDTQYF. The CDR3 nucleotides read TGTGCCAGCAGTGATTTCACGGGGGTGAGCACAGATACGCAGTATTTT. V and J are TRBV6-1 and TRBJ2-3; the D gene is possibly TRBD2 (6 bases). Trimming removed 3 bases at V and 0 bases at J, with 13 bases between. Germline CDR1 is MNHNS and CDR2 is SASEGT. This CDR3 is built from 16 residues.

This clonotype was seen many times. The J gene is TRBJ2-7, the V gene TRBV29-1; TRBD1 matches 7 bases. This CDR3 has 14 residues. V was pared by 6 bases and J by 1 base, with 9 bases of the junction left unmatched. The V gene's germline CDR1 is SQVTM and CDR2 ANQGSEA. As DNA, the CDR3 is TGCAGCGTCCCCGACAGGGATCAGTCCTACGAGCAGTACTTC. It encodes CSVPDRDQSYEQYF.

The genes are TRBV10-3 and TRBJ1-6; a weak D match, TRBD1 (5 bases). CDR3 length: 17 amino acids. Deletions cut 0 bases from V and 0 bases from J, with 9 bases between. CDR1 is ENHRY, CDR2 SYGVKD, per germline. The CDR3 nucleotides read TGTGCCATCAGTGAGTCAGGGACGAGCTCCTATAATTCACCCCTCCACTTT. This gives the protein CAISESGTSSYNSPLHF.

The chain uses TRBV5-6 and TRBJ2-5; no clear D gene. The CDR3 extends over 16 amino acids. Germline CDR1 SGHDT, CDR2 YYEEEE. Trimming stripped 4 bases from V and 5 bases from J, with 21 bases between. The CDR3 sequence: CASSLVTRGSRETQYF. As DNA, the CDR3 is TGTGCCAGCAGCCTGGTGACACGAGGCTCGAGGGAGACCCAGTACTTC.

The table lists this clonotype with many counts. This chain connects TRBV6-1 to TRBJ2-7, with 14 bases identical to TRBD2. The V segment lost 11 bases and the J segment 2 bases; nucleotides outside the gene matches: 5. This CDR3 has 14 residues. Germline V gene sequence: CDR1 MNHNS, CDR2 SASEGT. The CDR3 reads CAGMGLAGAYEQYF. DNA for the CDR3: TGTGCCGGCATGGGACTAGCGGGAGCCTACGAGCAGTACTTC.

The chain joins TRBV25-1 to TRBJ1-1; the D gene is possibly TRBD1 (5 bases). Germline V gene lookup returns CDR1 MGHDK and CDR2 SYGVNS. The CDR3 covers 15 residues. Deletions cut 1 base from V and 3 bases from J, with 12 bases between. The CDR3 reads CASSEFKGLDTEAFF. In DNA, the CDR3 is TGTGCCAGCAGTGAATTTAAGGGACTCGACACTGAAGCTTTCTTT.

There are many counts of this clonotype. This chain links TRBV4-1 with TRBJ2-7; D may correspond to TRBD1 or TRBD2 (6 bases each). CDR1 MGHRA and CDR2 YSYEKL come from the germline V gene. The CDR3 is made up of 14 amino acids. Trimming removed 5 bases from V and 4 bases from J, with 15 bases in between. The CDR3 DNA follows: TGCGCCAGCAGCACCCCCGGGGGCGTTTACGAGCAGTACTTC. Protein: CASSTPGGVYEQYF.

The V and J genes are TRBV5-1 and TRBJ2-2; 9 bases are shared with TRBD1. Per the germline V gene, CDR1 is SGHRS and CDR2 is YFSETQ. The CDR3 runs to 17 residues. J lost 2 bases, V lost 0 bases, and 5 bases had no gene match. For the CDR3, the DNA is TGCGCCAGCAGCTTGGAAGGGACAGGGCTTAACACCGGGGAGCTGTTTTTT. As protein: CASSLEGTGLNTGELFF.